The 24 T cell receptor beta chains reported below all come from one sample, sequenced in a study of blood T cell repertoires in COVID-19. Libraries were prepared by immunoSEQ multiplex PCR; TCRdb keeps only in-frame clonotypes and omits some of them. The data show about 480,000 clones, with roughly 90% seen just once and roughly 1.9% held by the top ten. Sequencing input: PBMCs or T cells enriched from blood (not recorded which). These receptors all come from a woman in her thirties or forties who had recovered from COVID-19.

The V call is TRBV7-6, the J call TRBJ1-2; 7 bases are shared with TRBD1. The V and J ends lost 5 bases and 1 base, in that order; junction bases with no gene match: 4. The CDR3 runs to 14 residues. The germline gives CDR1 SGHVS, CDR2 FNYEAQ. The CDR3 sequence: CASSLRDSNYGYTF. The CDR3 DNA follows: TGTGCCAGCAGCCTCCGGGACAGTAACTATGGCTACACCTTC. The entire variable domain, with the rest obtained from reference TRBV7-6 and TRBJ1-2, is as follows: GAGVSQSPRYKVTKRGQDVALRCDPISGHVSLYWYRQALGQGPEFLTYFNYEAQQDKSGLPNDRFSAERPEGSISTLTIQRTEQRDSAMYRCASSLRDSNYGYTFGSGTRLTVV.

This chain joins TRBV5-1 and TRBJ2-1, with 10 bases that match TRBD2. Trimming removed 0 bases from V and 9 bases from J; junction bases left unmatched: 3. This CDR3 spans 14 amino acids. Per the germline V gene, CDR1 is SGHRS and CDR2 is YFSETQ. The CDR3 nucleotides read TGCGCCAGCAGCTTGGGAGGACTAGCGGTTGAGCAGTTCTTC. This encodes CASSLGGLAVEQFF.

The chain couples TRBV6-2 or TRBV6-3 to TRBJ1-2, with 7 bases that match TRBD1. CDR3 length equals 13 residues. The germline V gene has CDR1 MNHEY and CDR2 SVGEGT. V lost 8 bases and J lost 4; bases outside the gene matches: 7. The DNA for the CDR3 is TGTGCCAGCGGCCGGGGACAGAGCTATGGCTACACCTTC. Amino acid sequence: CASGRGQSYGYTF.

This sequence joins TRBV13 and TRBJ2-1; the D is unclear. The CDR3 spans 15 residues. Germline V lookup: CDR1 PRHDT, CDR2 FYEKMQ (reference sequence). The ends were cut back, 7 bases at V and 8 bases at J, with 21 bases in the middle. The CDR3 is CASNSYSIQSDEQFF. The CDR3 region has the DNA TGTGCCAGCAACTCATACTCCATCCAATCCGATGAGCAGTTCTTC.

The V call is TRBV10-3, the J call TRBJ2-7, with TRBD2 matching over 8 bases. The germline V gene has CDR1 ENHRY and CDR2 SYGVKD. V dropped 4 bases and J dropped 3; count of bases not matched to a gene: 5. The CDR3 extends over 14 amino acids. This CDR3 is CAISGLSGSYEQYF. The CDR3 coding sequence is TGTGCCATCAGTGGGCTAAGCGGGAGCTACGAGCAGTACTTC.

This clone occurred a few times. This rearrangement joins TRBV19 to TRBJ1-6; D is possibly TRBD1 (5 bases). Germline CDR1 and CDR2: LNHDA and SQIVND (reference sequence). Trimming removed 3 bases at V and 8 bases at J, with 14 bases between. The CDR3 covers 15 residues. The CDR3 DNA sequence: TGTGCCAGTAGTATCCGATCTGGGGCCCATTCACCCCTCCACTTT. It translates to CASSIRSGAHSPLHF.

CDR3 coding DNA: TGCAGCGTTGCACAGGGGGCGGAAGGGCAGTTCTTC. Translation: CSVAQGAEGQFF. The V and J genes are TRBV29-1 and TRBJ2-1; 9 nucleotides agree with TRBD1. Germline values: CDR1 SQVTM, CDR2 ANQGSEA. CDR3 length equals 12 residues. V was clipped by 4 bases and J by 12 bases; unmatched bases: 7.

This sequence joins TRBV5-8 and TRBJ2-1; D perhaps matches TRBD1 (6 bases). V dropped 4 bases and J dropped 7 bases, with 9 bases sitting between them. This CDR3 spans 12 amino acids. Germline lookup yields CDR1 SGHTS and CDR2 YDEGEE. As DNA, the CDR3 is TGTGCCAGCAGCCCGGGACAAAATGAGCAGTTCTTC. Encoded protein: CASSPGQNEQFF.

The CDR3 is CASSKSGTSEETQYF. Here the CDR3 DNA reads TGCGCCAGCAGCAAATCCGGGACTAGCGAAGAGACCCAGTACTTC. The V call is TRBV5-1, the J call TRBJ2-5; 10 nucleotides match TRBD2. Germline CDR1 SGHRS, CDR2 YFSETQ. V lost 4 bases to trimming and J lost 3 bases; unmatched junction nucleotides: 6. The CDR3 length is 15 residues.

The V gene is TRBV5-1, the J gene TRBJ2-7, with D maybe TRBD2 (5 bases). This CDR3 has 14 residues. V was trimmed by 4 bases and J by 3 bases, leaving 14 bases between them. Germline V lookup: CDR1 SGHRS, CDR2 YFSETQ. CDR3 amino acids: CASSLGNGLYEQYF. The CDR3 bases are TGCGCCAGCAGCCTAGGAAACGGACTCTACGAGCAGTACTTC.

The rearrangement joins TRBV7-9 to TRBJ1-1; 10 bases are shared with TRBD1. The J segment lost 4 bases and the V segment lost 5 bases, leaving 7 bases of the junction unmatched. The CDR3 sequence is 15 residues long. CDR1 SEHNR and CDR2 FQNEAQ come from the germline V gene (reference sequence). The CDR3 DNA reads TGTGCCAGCAGCCCCACTGACAGGGGGCTCACTGAAGCTTTCTTT. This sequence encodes CASSPTDRGLTEAFF. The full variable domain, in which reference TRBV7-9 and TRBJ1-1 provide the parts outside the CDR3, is DTGVSQNPRHKITKRGQNVTFRCDPISEHNRLYWYRQTLGQGPEFLTYFQNEAQLEKSRLLSDRFSAERPKGSFSTLEIQRTEQGDSAMYLCASSPTDRGLTEAFFGQGTRLTVV.

CDR3 coding DNA: TGCGCCAGCAGCCAAGATAGGACTAGCGGGACCTACAATGAGCAGTTCTTC. Protein sequence: CASSQDRTSGTYNEQFF. This chain links TRBV4-3 with TRBJ2-1, with TRBD2 identical over 12 bases. Per the germline V gene, CDR1 is LGHNA and CDR2 is YSLEER. Trimming removed 0 bases from V and 2 bases from J; junction bases left unmatched: 2. The CDR3 runs 17 residues.

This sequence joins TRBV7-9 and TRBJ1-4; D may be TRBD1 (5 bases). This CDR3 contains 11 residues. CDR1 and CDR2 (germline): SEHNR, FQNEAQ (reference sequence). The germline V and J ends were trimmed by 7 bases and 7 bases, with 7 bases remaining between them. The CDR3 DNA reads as TGTGCCAGCAACGGGGGTGAAAAACTGTTTTTT. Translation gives CASNGGEKLFF.

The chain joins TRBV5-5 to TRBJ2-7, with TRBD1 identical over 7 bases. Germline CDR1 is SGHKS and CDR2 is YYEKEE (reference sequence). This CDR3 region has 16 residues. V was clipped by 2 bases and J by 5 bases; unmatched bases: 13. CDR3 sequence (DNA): TGTGCCAGCAGCTTTCAACAGGGGCTGTACACGGACGAGCAGTACTTC. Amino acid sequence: CASSFQQGLYTDEQYF.

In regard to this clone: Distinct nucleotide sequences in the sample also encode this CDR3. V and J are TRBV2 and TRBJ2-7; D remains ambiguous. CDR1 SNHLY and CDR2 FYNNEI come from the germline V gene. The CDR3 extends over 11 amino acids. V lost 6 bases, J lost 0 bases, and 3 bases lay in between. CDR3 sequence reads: CASSLSYEQYF. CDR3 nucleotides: TGTGCCAGCAGCCTCTCCTACGAGCAGTACTTC.

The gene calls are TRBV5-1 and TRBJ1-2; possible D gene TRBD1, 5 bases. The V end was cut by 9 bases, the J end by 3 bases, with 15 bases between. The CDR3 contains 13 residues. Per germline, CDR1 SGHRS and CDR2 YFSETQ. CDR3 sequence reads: CATRWGSDYGYTF. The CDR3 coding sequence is TGCGCCACCCGATGGGGCAGCGACTATGGCTACACCTTC.

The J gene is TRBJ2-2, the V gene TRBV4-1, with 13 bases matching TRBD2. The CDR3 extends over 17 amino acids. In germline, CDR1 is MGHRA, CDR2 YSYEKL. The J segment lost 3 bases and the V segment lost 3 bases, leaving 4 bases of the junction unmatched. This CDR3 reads CASSQGLAGKYTGELFF. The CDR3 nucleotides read TGCGCCAGCAGCCAGGGACTAGCGGGAAAGTACACCGGGGAGCTGTTTTTT.

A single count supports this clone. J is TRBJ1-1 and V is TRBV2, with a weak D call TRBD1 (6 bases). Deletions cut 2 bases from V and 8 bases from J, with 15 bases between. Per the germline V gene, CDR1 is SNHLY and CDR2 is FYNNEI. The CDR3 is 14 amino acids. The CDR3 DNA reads TGTGCCAGCAGTGAATATTCCGCACAGGGAGAAGCTTTCTTT. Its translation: CASSEYSAQGEAFF.

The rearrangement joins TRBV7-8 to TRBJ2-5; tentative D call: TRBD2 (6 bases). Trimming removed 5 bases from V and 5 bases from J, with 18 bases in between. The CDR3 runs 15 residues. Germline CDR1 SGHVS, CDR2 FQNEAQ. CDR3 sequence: CASSPSFGGYETQYF. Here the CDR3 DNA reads TGTGCCAGCAGCCCCTCCTTCGGGGGTTACGAGACCCAGTACTTC.

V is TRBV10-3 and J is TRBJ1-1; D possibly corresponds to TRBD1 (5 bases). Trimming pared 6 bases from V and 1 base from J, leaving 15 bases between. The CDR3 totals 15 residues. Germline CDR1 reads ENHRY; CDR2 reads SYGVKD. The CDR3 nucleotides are TGTGCCATCAGCCAGACAGATACTTCGAACACTGAAGCTTTCTTT. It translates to CAISQTDTSNTEAFF.

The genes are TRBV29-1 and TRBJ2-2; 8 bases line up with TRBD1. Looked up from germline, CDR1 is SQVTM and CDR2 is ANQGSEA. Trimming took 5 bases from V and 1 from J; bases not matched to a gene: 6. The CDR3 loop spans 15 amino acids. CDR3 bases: TGCAGCGTTCAGACTGGGACAGGGAACACCGGGGAGCTGTTTTTT. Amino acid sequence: CSVQTGTGNTGELFF.

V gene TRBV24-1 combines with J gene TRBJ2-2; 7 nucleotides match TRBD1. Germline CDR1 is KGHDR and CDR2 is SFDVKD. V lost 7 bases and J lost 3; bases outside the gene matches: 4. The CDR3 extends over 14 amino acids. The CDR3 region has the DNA TGTGCCACCAGGGGAACAGGGGACACCGGGGAGCTGTTTTTT. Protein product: CATRGTGDTGELFF.

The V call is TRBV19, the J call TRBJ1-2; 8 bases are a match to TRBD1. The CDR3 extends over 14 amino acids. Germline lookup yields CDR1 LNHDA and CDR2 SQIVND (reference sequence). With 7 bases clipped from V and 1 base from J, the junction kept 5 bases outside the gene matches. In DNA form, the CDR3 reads TGTGCCAGTAATCCGGGACAGGTTAACTATGGCTACACCTTC. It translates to CASNPGQVNYGYTF. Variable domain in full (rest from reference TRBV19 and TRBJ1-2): DGGITQSPKYLFRKEGQNVTLSCEQNLNHDAMYWYRQDPGQGLRLIYYSQIVNDFQKGDIAEGYSVSREKKESFPLTVTSAQKNPTAFYLCASNPGQVNYGYTFGSGTRLTVV.

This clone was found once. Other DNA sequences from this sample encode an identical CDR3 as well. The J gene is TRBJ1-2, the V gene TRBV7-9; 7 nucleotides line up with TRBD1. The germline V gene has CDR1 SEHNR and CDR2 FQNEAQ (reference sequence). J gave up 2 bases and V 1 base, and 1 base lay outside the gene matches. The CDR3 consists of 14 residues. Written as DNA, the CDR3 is TGTGCCAGCAGCTTAGGACAGGGAAACTATGGCTACACCTTC. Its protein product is CASSLGQGNYGYTF.